The 3 T cell receptor beta chains listed next were all sequenced from one sample in a study of T cell responses to AZD1222 COVID-19 vaccine. Profiling relied on immunoSEQ multiplex PCR, and the TCRdb table lists in-frame clones only, not all of them. The table shows 90,000 to 100,000 clones, with 88% occurring only once. The sequences come from peripheral blood, collected 28 days after the second AZD1222 dose. These receptors originate from an adult who received the AZD1222 COVID-19 vaccine.

CDR3 protein: CASNPLAGGPSYEQYF. DNA for the CDR3: TGTGCCAGCAACCCCCTAGCGGGAGGCCCATCCTACGAGCAGTACTTC. The chain recombines TRBV27 with TRBJ2-7; 11 nucleotides agree with TRBD2. The germline gives CDR1 MNHEY, CDR2 SMNVEV (reference sequence). The CDR3 consists of 16 residues. J gave up 1 base and V 7 bases, and 9 bases lay outside the gene matches.

This clone has only one observation. This chain uses TRBV11-2 with TRBJ2-3; TRBD2 matches at 8 bases. The CDR3 spans 17 residues. In germline, CDR1 is SGHAT, CDR2 FQNNGV. The junction had 6 bases not matched to a gene; V was cut back by 0 bases and J by 1 base. The CDR3 nucleotides are TGTGCCAGCAGCTTAGAGTGGCGGGAGGCCGGCACAGATACGCAGTATTTT. Its protein is CASSLEWREAGTDTQYF.

V is TRBV6-1 and J is TRBJ1-1; D possibly corresponds to TRBD1 (6 bases). CDR3 size: 13 residues. With 1 base removed from V and 3 bases from J, the gap between germline ends came to 6 bases. The germline CDR1 and CDR2 sequences are MNHNS and SASEGT. DNA for the CDR3: TGTGCCAGCAGTGAAGACAGGGACACTGAAGCTTTCTTT. It codes for CASSEDRDTEAFF.